The TCR beta chain under discussion was sequenced for a study of CD8 T cells in ankylosing spondylitis. Study-wide results and caveats: Disease-associated clones were reportedly significantly overrepresented in matched ankylosing spondylitis synovial fluid. Characteristic, it appeared, of ankylosing spondylitis blood was a TCR beta motif of eight highly homologous variants.

This clonotype was counted only a few times. The antigen remains unidentified. TCRdb re-called the 5' RACE reads through MiXCR, storing one row per CDR3 protein. The data contain approximately 300,000 distinct CDR3 sequences, roughly 20% of them singletons. The germline V and J ends were trimmed by 4 bases and 0 bases, with 12 bases remaining between them. Germline CDR1 SGHRS, CDR2 YFSETQ. The CDR3 extends over 15 amino acids. The receptor was derived from a male donor with ankylosing spondylitis or in good health (not recorded which). J is TRBJ2-3 and V is TRBV5-1; maybe TRBD2 (6 bases). What was sequenced was blood, either unsorted or a sorted T cell fraction (not recorded which). The DNA of the CDR3 is TGCGCCAGCAGCCCGGACGGAGGGAGCACAGATACGCAGTATTTT. Translating it yields CASSPDGGSTDTQYF.